Presented here are 25 T cell receptor beta chains from one specimen sequenced in a study of blood T cells in healthy people across ages. A second PCR, run for roughly 7 to 12 cycles, used a sample-barcoded 5' primer plus a J-beta primer mix. TCRdb reanalysed the 5' RACE reads using MiXCR and keeps one entry per CDR3 protein. The sample has 450,000 to 700,000 distinct CDR3 sequences; 25% to 30% are singletons. The sequenced sample consisted of blood. These receptors were obtained from a woman between 70 and 85 years old in good health.

The V call is TRBV7-9, the J call TRBJ2-7; D possibly uses TRBD1 or TRBD2 (5 bases each). Trimming stripped 7 bases from V and 4 bases from J, with 17 bases between. CDR1 and CDR2 (germline): SEHNR, FQNEAQ (reference sequence). The CDR3 runs 14 residues. CDR3 loop: CASIPGTLSYEQYF. Here the CDR3 DNA reads TGTGCCAGCATACCCGGGACGTTATCTTACGAGCAGTACTTC.

CDR3 loop: CASGTTGAWAKNIQYF. The CDR3 region has the DNA TGTGCCAGCGGCACGACAGGGGCCTGGGCCAAAAACATTCAGTACTTC. V is TRBV7-2 and J is TRBJ2-4; the match to TRBD1 covers 8 bases. Per germline, CDR1 SGHTA and CDR2 FQGNSA. V was pared by 8 bases and J by 1 base, with 10 bases of the junction left unmatched. The CDR3 totals 16 residues.

This clonotype was observed at least ten times. V is TRBV6-2 or TRBV6-3 and J is TRBJ2-2; D ambiguous. CDR1 is MNHEY and CDR2 is SVGEGT in the germline V gene. The CDR3 contains 13 residues. The V end was cut by 10 bases, the J end by 0 bases, with 9 bases between. The CDR3 DNA reads as TGTGCCATGCAGGCTACGAACACCGGGGAGCTGTTTTTT. Translated: CAMQATNTGELFF.

The chain recombines TRBV5-1 with TRBJ1-4, with D unclear. V gave up 7 bases and J gave up 7 bases, with 17 bases separating them. CDR3 size: 14 residues. The germline gives CDR1 SGHRS, CDR2 YFSETQ. CDR3: CASSSGFVGEKLFF. CDR3 nucleotide sequence: TGCGCCAGCTCGTCGGGATTCGTAGGTGAAAAACTGTTTTTT.

This clonotype has just a few counts. The chain carries TRBV4-2 and TRBJ1-4; no definite D call. V was clipped by 1 base and J by 8 bases, with 14 bases between them. The CDR3 has 15 residues. Germline CDR1 LGHNA, CDR2 YNFKEQ. Here the CDR3 reads CASSQAIGEGEKLFF. The CDR3 DNA sequence: TGTGCCAGCAGCCAAGCCATCGGCGAGGGCGAAAAACTGTTTTTT.

The chain recombines TRBV12-3 or TRBV12-4 with TRBJ1-1; 11 bases are shared with TRBD1. The junction had 9 bases not matched to a gene; V was cut back by 5 bases and J by 10 bases. This CDR3 comprises 14 residues. The CDR3 sequence is CASSLRDRGGVAFF. CDR3 coding DNA: TGTGCCAGCAGTCTCCGGGACAGGGGGGGTGTAGCTTTCTTT.

The V and J genes are TRBV12-3 or TRBV12-4 and TRBJ1-2, with a weak D call TRBD1 (6 bases). This CDR3 is built from 12 residues. The germline V and J ends were trimmed by 5 bases and 8 bases, with 12 bases remaining between them. The CDR3 here is CASSKQGMGYTF. CDR3 coding DNA: TGTGCCAGCAGTAAACAGGGTATGGGCTACACCTTC.

In this sample, this clonotype turned up a few times. This CDR3 is CASRAQGGYGYTF. CDR3 in DNA: TGTGCCAGCAGGGCGCAGGGGGGCTATGGCTACACCTTC. This chain uses TRBV12-3 or TRBV12-4 with TRBJ1-2; 7 nucleotides align to TRBD1. This CDR3 comprises 13 residues. Losses at the gene ends were 6 bases for V and 4 bases for J; bases not matched to a gene: 5.

The chain employs TRBV19 and TRBJ1-2; 7 bases map to TRBD1. Germline CDR1 and CDR2: LNHDA and SQIVND (reference sequence). CDR3 size: 16 residues. V was pared by 3 bases and J by 4 bases, with 11 bases of the junction left unmatched. CDR3 DNA: TGTGCCAGTAGTATTATTGTTCAGGGGGGAGTCTATGGCTACACCTTC. It is translated as CASSIIVQGGVYGYTF.

The chain joins TRBV7-9 to TRBJ1-2, with TRBD1 identical over 9 bases. Germline lookup yields CDR1 SEHNR and CDR2 FQNEAQ (reference sequence). V shed 10 bases and J 6 bases; nucleotides not matched to a gene: 9. CDR3 length: 13 residues. The DNA of the CDR3 is TGTGCCACCGGGACAGGGAGTTGGAATGGCTACACCTTC. Its protein product is CATGTGSWNGYTF.

This clonotype showed up just a few times. This chain links TRBV7-9 with TRBJ2-4, with 7 bases aligning to TRBD2. V dropped 2 bases and J dropped 3; count of bases not matched to a gene: 10. The CDR3 spans 17 residues. Germline-derived CDR1 and CDR2 are SEHNR and FQNEAQ (reference sequence). The CDR3: CASSLIYAGEVKNIQYF. The CDR3 region has the DNA TGTGCCAGCAGCTTAATATATGCGGGGGAAGTCAAAAACATTCAGTACTTC.

This clonotype appeared a single time. J is TRBJ1-1 and V is TRBV29-1, with D unresolved. The CDR3 runs 14 residues. Between the trimmed V and J ends, which lost 3 bases and 5 bases, there was a span of 16 bases. Germline assignment: CDR1 SQVTM and CDR2 ANQGSEA. The chain's CDR3 is CSVDWRGGKTEAFF. The CDR3 bases are TGCAGCGTTGATTGGAGAGGAGGGAAGACTGAAGCTTTCTTT.

V is TRBV9 and J is TRBJ2-7; 11 nucleotides line up with TRBD2. The CDR3 loop spans 17 amino acids. After removal of 4 bases from V and 0 bases from J, the junction contained 9 bases not matched to a gene. CDR1 is SGDLS and CDR2 is YYNGEE in the germline V gene. CDR3 protein: CASSPTRTSGFSYEQYF. DNA for the CDR3: TGTGCCAGCAGCCCCACTAGGACTAGCGGGTTCTCCTACGAGCAGTACTTC.

The V gene is TRBV30, the J gene TRBJ2-5, with 9 positions matching TRBD1. Germline CDR1 and CDR2: GTSNPN and SVGIG (reference sequence). The CDR3 extends over 14 amino acids. J lost 5 bases, V lost 1 base, and 5 bases had no gene match. CDR3 sequence: CAWSATGGGETQYF. CDR3 DNA sequence: TGTGCCTGGAGTGCGACAGGGGGGGGGGAGACCCAGTACTTC.

This clonotype has a handful of counts. The chain employs TRBV7-2 and TRBJ2-5; D is unclear. CDR3 length: 14 residues. V lost 1 base and J 4 bases, leaving 10 bases between the germline ends. The germline V gene encodes CDR1 SGHTA and CDR2 FQGNSA. The CDR3: CASSLGGNGETQYF. The CDR3 DNA sequence: TGTGCCAGCAGCTTAGGTGGAAATGGAGAGACCCAGTACTTC.

Turning to this clonotype: A junction boundary mismatches the germline segment, possibly from a read error. V and J are TRBV6-5 and TRBJ2-1; 10 bases fit TRBD2. CDR3 size: 18 residues. From germline, CDR1 is MNHEY and CDR2 SVGAGI. The CDR3 region is CASSYSTLAGLMSNDQFF. The CDR3 DNA sequence: TGTGCCAGCAGTTACTCGACACTAGCGGGACTCATGAGCAATGACCAGTTCTTC.

There are a few counts of this clonotype. The chain joins TRBV6-2 or TRBV6-3 to TRBJ2-1; 7 positions agree with TRBD1. V lost 7 bases, J lost 3 bases, and 12 bases stayed unmatched. The CDR3 is made up of 16 amino acids. Germline CDR1 MNHEY, CDR2 SVGEGT. CDR3 nucleotides: TGTGCCAGCACCCTGGGATGGGACAGTCTCTACAATGAGCAGTTCTTC. This codes for CASTLGWDSLYNEQFF.

A few counts support this clonotype. The V gene is TRBV6-2 or TRBV6-3, the J gene TRBJ2-1, with D perhaps matching TRBD2 (5 bases). The V gene lost 0 bases and the J gene lost 8 bases, with 14 bases spanning the gap. This CDR3 is built from 15 residues. In germline, CDR1 is MNHEY, CDR2 SVGEGT. The CDR3 DNA follows: TGTGCCAGCAGTTACTCGAGGGATTTGGGTGATGAGCAGTTCTTC. This translates into CASSYSRDLGDEQFF.

This clonotype has just a few counts. The chain employs TRBV14 and TRBJ1-4, with a tentative D call TRBD1 (6 bases). Trimming pared 2 bases from V and 7 bases from J, leaving 17 bases between. The CDR3 is 16 amino acids. Germline assignment: CDR1 SGHDN and CDR2 FVKESK. CDR3 sequence reads: CASSQTKQGGSEKLFF. Here the CDR3 DNA reads TGTGCCAGCAGCCAAACGAAACAGGGCGGGAGTGAAAAACTGTTTTTT.

There are a few counts of this clonotype. J is TRBJ1-1 and V is TRBV27; 7 bases match TRBD1. Trimming at V came to 4 bases and at J to 1 base, leaving 6 bases not matched to a gene. CDR3 length: 15 residues. The germline V gene encodes CDR1 MNHEY and CDR2 SMNVEV (reference sequence). The CDR3 coding sequence is TGTGCCAGCAGTTCCCCGGACAGGAGGAACACTGAAGCTTTCTTT. Protein sequence: CASSSPDRRNTEAFF.

Concerning this clonotype: One end of the junction fails to match germline, which may point to a read error. The rearrangement joins TRBV12-3 or TRBV12-4 to TRBJ2-5; TRBD2 aligns across 12 bases. The CDR3 totals 14 residues. For the CDR3, the DNA is TGTGCCAGCGGGGCTAGCGGGGGGGCTGGTGAGCAGCTCTTC. Protein sequence: CASGASGGAGEQLF.

This chain joins TRBV4-3 and TRBJ1-2, with 10 nucleotides matching TRBD1. CDR3 length equals 16 residues. Germline V lookup: CDR1 LGHNA, CDR2 YSLEER. V lost 0 bases, J lost 7 bases, and 8 bases stayed unmatched. The CDR3 DNA follows: TGCGCCAGCAGCCAAGATCTGACGCGGGACAGGGGTGGCTACACCTTC. Amino acids: CASSQDLTRDRGGYTF.

This clonotype has a handful of counts. The V call is TRBV19, the J call TRBJ1-2; 8 nucleotides match TRBD1. V lost 5 bases and J lost 2; bases outside the gene matches: 4. This CDR3 comprises 14 residues. Germline CDR1 and CDR2: LNHDA and SQIVND (reference sequence). Written as DNA, the CDR3 is TGTGCCAGTAGTCGGACAGGGTCGAACTATGGCTACACCTTC. This encodes CASSRTGSNYGYTF.

The chain is built from TRBV30 and TRBJ2-3; no firm D call. Deletions cut 2 bases from V and 2 bases from J, with 8 bases between. Germline values: CDR1 GTSNPN, CDR2 SVGIG (reference sequence). This CDR3 has 13 amino acids. The CDR3 sequence is CAWSFINTDTQYF. The CDR3 nucleotides read TGTGCCTGGAGTTTTATTAACACAGATACGCAGTATTTT.

In the case of this clonotype: At one end, the junction sequence differs from germline, possibly due to a read error. As DNA, the CDR3 is TGTGCCAGCAGTCCCCCGAACCGCCCAGATACGCAGTACTTT. Translating gives CASSPPNRPDTQYF. J is TRBJ2-3 and V is TRBV6-6; D not certain. CDR1 and CDR2 from the germline V gene are MNHNY and SVGAGI (reference sequence). This CDR3 has 14 amino acids.